This T cell receptor (beta chain) was captured in a study of T cell changes during pregnancy in multiple sclerosis. The method was immunoSEQ multiplex PCR; TCRdb's version includes in-frame clones alone and lacks a portion of them. The data show approximately 93,000 clones, with approximately 90% seen just once and about 1.8% held by the top ten. The CDR3 is made up of 12 amino acids. The germline CDR1 and CDR2 sequences are LNHDA and SQIVND (reference sequence). The V and J ends lost 5 bases and 5 bases respectively, with 7 bases between them. The genes are TRBV19 and TRBJ1-5; D unclear. The origin of this receptor is a female donor in good health, enrolled as a control in a pregnancy study. The sample consisted of peripheral blood, taken in the first trimester of pregnancy. This CDR3 is CASSPGYQPQHF. Written as DNA, the CDR3 is TGTGCCAGTAGTCCAGGCTATCAGCCCCAGCATTTT.